The text below deals with one TCR beta chain. Germline CDR1 is MGHRA and CDR2 is YSYEKL. The length of the CDR3 is 15 residues. V lost 0 bases to trimming and J lost 1 base, with 7 bases between them. This record comes from a study of multiple sclerosis patients with progressive multifocal leukoencephalopathy. The assay was immunoSEQ multiplex PCR, and TCRdb's table has in-frame clones only and misses some. The data show tens of thousands of clones, around 90% seen once. As to time point: about a year of natalizumab therapy. The sequence derives from a human donor with multiple sclerosis. The specimen was PBMCs, collected from a patient treated with natalizumab. The rearrangement joins TRBV4-1 to TRBJ1-5, with D uncertain. CDR3 bases: TGCGCCAGCAGCCAAGAGGGCGGCAGCAATCAGCCCCAGCATTTT. This gives the protein CASSQEGGSNQPQHF.